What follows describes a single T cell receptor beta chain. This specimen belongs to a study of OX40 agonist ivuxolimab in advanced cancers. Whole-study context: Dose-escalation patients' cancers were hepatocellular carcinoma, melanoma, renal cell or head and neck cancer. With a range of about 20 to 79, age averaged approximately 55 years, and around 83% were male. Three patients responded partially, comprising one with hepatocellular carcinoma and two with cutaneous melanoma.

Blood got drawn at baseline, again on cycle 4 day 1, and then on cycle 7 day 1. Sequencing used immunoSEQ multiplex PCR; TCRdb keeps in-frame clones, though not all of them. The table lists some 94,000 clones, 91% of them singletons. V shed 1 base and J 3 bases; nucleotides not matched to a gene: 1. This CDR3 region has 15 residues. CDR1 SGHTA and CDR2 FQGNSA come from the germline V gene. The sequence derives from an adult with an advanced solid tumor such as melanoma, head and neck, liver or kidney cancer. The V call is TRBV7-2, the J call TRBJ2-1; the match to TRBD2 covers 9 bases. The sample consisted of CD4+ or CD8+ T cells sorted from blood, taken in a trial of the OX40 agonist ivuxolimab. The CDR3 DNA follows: TGTGCCAGCAGCTTAGAGCGGGAGGTCTACAATGAGCAGTTCTTC. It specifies CASSLEREVYNEQFF.